The present entry profiles one T cell receptor beta chain with its context. The data were taken from a study of blood T cell repertoires in COVID-19. Some clones are missing from TCRdb's copy, which holds only in-frame ones; the method was immunoSEQ multiplex PCR. The sample lists some 170,000 clones, 70% to 85% occurring once. The CDR3 length is 13 residues. The germline V gene encodes CDR1 MNHEY and CDR2 SVGAGI. V was clipped by 10 bases and J by 1 base, with 10 bases between them. The chain links TRBV6-5 to TRBJ2-2; D not certain. The sequencing input was PBMCs or T cells enriched from blood (not recorded which). The receptor comes from a man aged 50 or older who had recovered from COVID-19. CDR3 protein: CATDGLNTGELFF. The CDR3 DNA reads TGTGCCACCGACGGGTTGAACACCGGGGAGCTGTTTTTT.